These T cell receptor beta chains were read from a single sample in a study of CD8 T cells in ankylosing spondylitis. TCRdb reprocessed the 5' RACE reads with MiXCR, giving one entry per CDR3 protein. Altogether some 240,000 distinct CDR3 sequences are present, about 24% being singletons, with the ten largest covering less than 0.75%. Sequencing was carried out using blood, either unsorted or a sorted T cell fraction (not recorded which). The receptors were gathered from a male donor with ankylosing spondylitis or in good health (not recorded which). Each CDR3 is given with its conserved first and last residue. Each record gives: J gene, clone size, V gene, CDR3 length, CDR3 protein. Size values are once, few and many counts, or a class for expanded clones, and some rows have none.

>TRBJ2-7|.|TRBV6-1|14
CASRNSGGAVEQYF
>TRBJ1-4|many|TRBV20-1|13
CSAEGQGDEKLFF
>TRBJ1-5|many|TRBV20-1|15
CSARGGGTGRQPQHF
>TRBJ2-1|many|TRBV28|17
CASSSLTYSSSYNEQFF
>TRBJ2-2|many|TRBV20-1|13
CSAPGHDTGELFF
>TRBJ1-2|.|TRBV18|14
CASSPAQGRHGYTF
>TRBJ2-5|few|TRBV20-1|14
CSASGRFTRETQYF
>TRBJ2-7|.|TRBV28|12
CASSHPNYEQYF
>TRBJ2-2|once|TRBV20-1|14
CSASMASGAGELFF
>TRBJ2-3|few|TRBV29-1|13
CSVEGEQADTQYF
>TRBJ1-5|.|TRBV12-3/TRBV12-4|14
CASSLGGWYQPQHF
>TRBJ2-2|.|TRBV18|16
CASSPPGRTNTGELFF
>TRBJ1-1|many|TRBV19|14
CASHSGGANTEAFF
>TRBJ2-3|few|TRBV12-3/TRBV12-4|16
CASTLSGGGSTDTQYF
>TRBJ1-2|few|TRBV12-3/TRBV12-4|14
CASSWARESGGYTF
>TRBJ2-3|many|TRBV29-1|14
CSVERGVGTDTQYF
>TRBJ2-5|many|TRBV5-6|14
CASSLPTVQETQYF
>TRBJ2-3|.|TRBV15|16
CATSIEGDRGADTQYF
>TRBJ1-1|many|TRBV20-1|14
CSARDRHRDTEAFF
>TRBJ2-3|few|TRBV6-5|16
CASSYYGQGSTDTQYF
>TRBJ1-1|few|TRBV20-1|11
CSARFGGEAFF
>TRBJ2-1|many|TRBV7-3|17
CASSLIAGHSSYNEQFF
>TRBJ2-7|.|TRBV6-1|14
CASRNRAGTHEQYF
>TRBJ1-5|many|TRBV21-1|17
CASSSSDRGALDQPQHF
>TRBJ1-2|.|TRBV23-1|16
CASSQSGGRANYGYTF
>TRBJ2-3|few|TRBV12-3/TRBV12-4|14
CASTPRRRLDTQYF
>TRBJ2-2|once|TRBV10-1|14
CASSDLVTSGELFF